Following are 16 T cell receptor beta chains from one sample sequenced in a study of shared clonotypes between healthy human individuals. Using immunoSEQ multiplex PCR, the repertoire was profiled, and TCRdb retains in-frame clones only, with some absent. The table includes around 350,000 clones, more than 60% detected once. Sequencing was performed on memory CD4+ T cells sorted from blood. Described subset: CD45RA-negative fraction. These TCRs come from a man aged 25 to 40 in good health.

This clone was observed a single time. The chain links TRBV5-5 to TRBJ2-3; TRBD1 might be the D (6 bases). Germline CDR1 reads SGHKS; CDR2 reads YYEKEE (reference sequence). With 3 bases removed from V and 3 bases from J, the gap between germline ends came to 17 bases. CDR3 size: 16 residues. The CDR3: CASSYYRATSTDTQYF. CDR3 coding DNA: TGTGCCAGCAGCTATTACAGGGCTACCTCAACAGATACGCAGTATTTT. The full variable domain, in which reference TRBV5-5 and TRBJ2-3 provide the parts outside the CDR3, is DAGVTQSPTHLIKTRGQQVTLRCSPISGHKSVSWYQQVLGQGPQFIFQYYEKEERGRGNFPDRFSARQFPNYSSELNVNALLLGDSALYLCASSYYRATSTDTQYFGPGTRLTVL.

This sequence joins TRBV5-1 and TRBJ2-3, with D unresolved. V was pared by 1 base and J by 3 bases, with 12 bases between. Germline loops: CDR1 SGHRS, CDR2 YFSETQ. The CDR3 runs 15 residues. The CDR3 DNA reads TGCGCCAGCAGCTTGCGTGCCAGTCTAACAGATACGCAGTATTTT. Translation gives CASSLRASLTDTQYF.

This clone was counted a few times. J is TRBJ1-4 and V is TRBV9; D may be TRBD1 (5 bases). The CDR3 contains 14 residues. CDR1 and CDR2 (germline): SGDLS, YYNGEE. Trimming removed 2 bases at V and 3 bases at J, with 8 bases between. In DNA form, the CDR3 reads TGTGCCAGCAGCGTTCAGGGCTCTAATGAAAAACTGTTTTTT. Encoded protein: CASSVQGSNEKLFF.

The rearrangement links TRBV5-6 to TRBJ2-2, with 7 bases fitting TRBD1. The ends lost 0 bases at V and 5 bases at J; junction bases unmatched: 7. The length of the CDR3 is 16 residues. CDR1 is SGHDT and CDR2 is YYEEEE in the germline V gene. DNA of the CDR3: TGTGCCAGCAGCTTGGTCGGCAGGGGGATAACCGGGGAGCTGTTTTTT. This sequence encodes CASSLVGRGITGELFF.

In the case of this clone: At one end the junction does not follow the germline gene, possibly because of a read error. V gene TRBV20-1 combines with J gene TRBJ1-1; 7 positions match TRBD1. This CDR3 spans 10 amino acids. Germline CDR1 is DFQATT and CDR2 is SNEGSKA (reference sequence). CDR3 in DNA: TGCAGTGCTAGAGATCCCGGGACAGTTTTT. Translation gives CSARDPGTVF.

As DNA, the CDR3 is TGTGCCACCAGACAGAATGACAAAAACATTCAGTACTTC. Protein: CATRQNDKNIQYF. The chain is built from TRBV15 and TRBJ2-4; D is ambiguous. The CDR3 loop spans 13 amino acids. The germline V gene has CDR1 LNHNV and CDR2 YYDKDF (reference sequence). Trimming pared 6 bases from V and 3 bases from J, leaving 9 bases between.

The chain joins TRBV6-5 to TRBJ1-1, with D unclear. CDR1 MNHEY and CDR2 SVGAGI come from the germline V gene. V shed 0 bases and J shed 3 bases, with 5 bases lying between them. The CDR3 extends over 13 amino acids. CDR3 loop: CASSYSKYTEAFF. The CDR3, as DNA: TGTGCCAGCAGTTACTCGAAATACACTGAAGCTTTCTTT.

The chain joins TRBV5-1 to TRBJ2-7, with D tentatively TRBD2 (6 bases). Germline V gives CDR1 SGHRS, CDR2 YFSETQ. V was clipped by 4 bases and J by 5 bases, with 16 bases between them. The CDR3 loop spans 14 amino acids. CDR3 amino acids: CASSPGGAGNEQYF. DNA of the CDR3: TGCGCCAGCAGCCCCGGAGGGGCGGGGAACGAGCAGTACTTC. Full variable domain (remainder filled in from reference TRBV5-1 and TRBJ2-7): KAGVTQTPRYLIKTRGQQVTLSCSPISGHRSVSWYQQTPGQGLQFLFEYFSETQRNKGNFPGRFSGRQFSNSRSEMNVSTLELGDSALYLCASSPGGAGNEQYFGPGTRLTVT.

The chain links TRBV7-6 to TRBJ1-1; D ambiguous. The CDR3 has 14 amino acids. In germline, CDR1 is SGHVS, CDR2 FNYEAQ. V dropped 4 bases and J dropped 4 bases, with 13 bases sitting between them. CDR3 nucleotide sequence: TGTGCCAGCAGCTGGTACCCGGAGGGCACTGAAGCTTTCTTT. It is translated as CASSWYPEGTEAFF.

The chain combines TRBV28 with TRBJ2-7; 8 bases fit TRBD2. This CDR3 is built from 15 residues. The germline V gene encodes CDR1 MDHEN and CDR2 SYDVKM. After removal of 5 bases from V and 5 bases from J, the junction contained 11 bases not matched to a gene. The CDR3 protein is CASSPPGGRSHEQYF. The CDR3 DNA is TGTGCCAGCAGTCCCCCTGGCGGGAGGTCCCACGAGCAGTACTTC.

In this sample, this clone turned up once. The chain recombines TRBV19 with TRBJ2-1; no firm D call. Looked up from germline, CDR1 is LNHDA and CDR2 is SQIVND (reference sequence). The CDR3 consists of 15 residues. The ends were cut back, 3 bases at V and 5 bases at J, with 14 bases in the middle. CDR3 bases: TGTGCCAGTAGTATCGCCCCGCCTGGGCACAATGAGCAGTTCTTC. Translated, it gives CASSIAPPGHNEQFF.

The genes are TRBV12-2 and TRBJ1-2; TRBD1 is the table's D call and was not checked against the DNA. TRBV12-2 is reported as a pseudogene. The CDR3 length is 15 residues. CDR3 sequence: CASRLDRDRVCGYTF. The CDR3 DNA follows: TGTGCAAGTCGCTTAGACCGGGACAGGGTTTGTGGCTACACCTTC.

V usage is TRBV6-6 and J usage is TRBJ2-5; no clear D. Trimming shortened V by 2 bases and J by 2 bases, and 6 bases separated the two germline ends. Germline V gene sequence: CDR1 MNHNY, CDR2 SVGAGI (reference sequence). CDR3 length equals 13 residues. The CDR3 DNA reads as TGTGCCAGCAGTTACGACCTTCAAGAGACCCAGTACTTC. It codes for CASSYDLQETQYF.

The V call is TRBV4-3, the J call TRBJ1-2; 9 bases fit TRBD1. V lost 3 bases to trimming and J lost 4 bases; unmatched junction nucleotides: 9. The CDR3 contains 16 residues. CDR1 and CDR2 (germline): LGHNA, YSLEER. The CDR3 protein is CASSQVDRGDLYGYTF. The CDR3 nucleotides read TGCGCCAGCAGCCAGGTGGACAGGGGCGACCTCTATGGCTACACCTTC.

On this clone itself: Other nucleotide sequences from this sample produce the same CDR3. The chain carries TRBV5-4 and TRBJ2-3; D is possibly TRBD1 or TRBD2 (5 bases each). This CDR3 comprises 13 residues. CDR1 and CDR2 from the germline V gene are SGHNT and YYREEE (reference sequence). V was cut by 0 bases and J by 9 bases, with 11 bases left in between. CDR3 coding DNA: TGTGCCAGCAGCTTGGGAGGGGCGGACACGCAGTATTTT. Translation: CASSLGGADTQYF.

For the CDR3, the DNA is TGTGCCAGCAGTGAAGCGAGGGCAGGGGGGTATTACAATGAGCAGTTCTTC. Its protein is CASSEARAGGYYNEQFF. V gene TRBV2 combines with J gene TRBJ2-1; tentative D call: TRBD1 (7 bases). Between the trimmed V and J ends, which lost 0 bases and 4 bases, there was a span of 16 bases. The length of the CDR3 is 17 residues. Per the germline V gene, CDR1 is SNHLY and CDR2 is FYNNEI. The full variable domain, with the rest looked up from reference TRBV2 and TRBJ2-1, is EPEVTQTPSHQVTQMGQEVILRCVPISNHLYFYWYRQILGQKVEFLVSFYNNEISEKSEIFDDQFSVERPDGSNFTLKIRSTKLEDSAMYFCASSEARAGGYYNEQFFGPGTRLTVL.